These 28 T cell receptor beta chains share one sample of origin, sequenced in a study of regulatory T cells in long-lasting Graves disease. Stated time point: newly diagnosed GD, antithyroid drugs for less than 3 months. RNA from PBMCs was the source of the TCR library. CDR3 regions were amplified by Arm-PCR using iRepertoire HTBI primers to build TCR beta libraries. Using its own MiXCR run on the multiplex PCR reads, TCRdb lists one record per CDR3 protein. The data contain around 480,000 distinct CDR3 sequences, 16% of them singletons. The sample was also linked to a second study, of T cells in Graves' hyperthyroidism and ophthalmopathy.

Source: peripheral blood mononuclear cells (PBMCs), taken at new diagnosis, from a patient treated with antithyroid drugs. These receptor sequences come from a woman aged 40 to 65 with Graves disease.

Only a few counts were recorded for this clonotype. The CDR3 nucleotides read TGTGCCAGCAGCTTAGGTACGGGACAGGATAGCAATCAGCCCCAGCATTTT. Protein: CASSLGTGQDSNQPQHF. The chain is built from TRBV7-9 and TRBJ1-5; 8 bases fit TRBD1. Trimming at V came to 1 base and at J to 0 bases, leaving 5 bases not matched to a gene. The CDR3 sequence is 17 residues long. The germline V gene has CDR1 SEHNR and CDR2 FQNEAQ (reference sequence).

The chain couples TRBV12-3 or TRBV12-4 to TRBJ2-7; a possible D gene is TRBD1 (6 bases). The V and J ends lost 5 bases and 6 bases respectively, with 20 bases between them. This CDR3 contains 15 residues. As DNA, the CDR3 is TGTGCCAGCAGTCCCCGGACAGAAAACACCTGCGAGCAGTACTTC. This codes for CASSPRTENTCEQYF.

At least ten counts were recorded for this clonotype. The rearrangement joins TRBV2 to TRBJ1-2; 8 nucleotides agree with TRBD1. V lost 6 bases, J lost 6 bases, and 6 bases stayed unmatched. Germline V gene sequence: CDR1 SNHLY, CDR2 FYNNEI. The CDR3 runs to 13 residues. The CDR3 nucleotides are TGTGCCAGCAGCCGACAGGGGAGGAATGGCTACACCTTC. As protein: CASSRQGRNGYTF.

In its sample, this clonotype was seen a few times. The V and J genes are TRBV7-6 and TRBJ2-3; D is possibly TRBD2 (5 bases). The V and J ends lost 3 bases and 8 bases respectively, with 12 bases between them. CDR1 is SGHVS and CDR2 is FNYEAQ in the germline V gene. This CDR3 region has 13 residues. CDR3 loop: CASSFSSSGTQYF. CDR3 bases: TGTGCCAGCAGCTTTTCCTCAAGCGGTACGCAGTATTTT.

This clonotype was seen a handful of times. The chain has TRBV20-1 and TRBJ2-5; TRBD2 is a possible D gene (6 bases). Trimming stripped 6 bases from V and 4 bases from J, with 15 bases between. CDR1 is DFQATT, CDR2 SNEGSKA, per germline (reference sequence). The CDR3 sequence is 13 residues long. The CDR3 region has the DNA TGCAGTGCACCTCTGGAGGGTCGAGAGACCCAGTACTTC. Translation: CSAPLEGRETQYF.

This clonotype was recorded many times. The rearrangement joins TRBV18 to TRBJ2-1; no clear D. The CDR3 has 15 amino acids. The V gene lost 2 bases and the J gene lost 7 bases, with 15 bases spanning the gap. From germline, CDR1 is KGHSH and CDR2 LQKENI. The CDR3 DNA is TGTGCCAGCTCACCAGCATTCACCGGGTTGAATGAGCAGTTCTTC. Translation: CASSPAFTGLNEQFF. Looking up the rest from reference TRBV18 and TRBJ2-1 gives the full variable domain: NAGVMQNPRHLVRRRGQEARLRCSPMKGHSHVYWYRQLPEEGLKFMVYLQKENIIDESGMPKERFSAEFPKEGPSILRIQQVVRGDSAAYFCASSPAFTGLNEQFFGPGTRLTVL.

This clonotype was seen many times. V and J are TRBV7-9 and TRBJ1-5; D gene unclear. Trimming shortened V by 5 bases and J by 3 bases, and 11 bases separated the two germline ends. The CDR3 spans 14 residues. Germline V gene lookup returns CDR1 SEHNR and CDR2 FQNEAQ (reference sequence). The CDR3 DNA follows: TGTGCCAGCAGCGCGACGGGCCTCAATCAGCCCCAGCATTTT. This sequence encodes CASSATGLNQPQHF. Based on the CDR3 plus reference TRBV7-9 and TRBJ1-5, the full variable domain is DTGVSQNPRHKITKRGQNVTFRCDPISEHNRLYWYRQTLGQGPEFLTYFQNEAQLEKSRLLSDRFSAERPKGSFSTLEIQRTEQGDSAMYLCASSATGLNQPQHFGDGTRLSIL.

This clonotype occurred a few times. This may stem from a read error, because a much larger clone lies one nucleotide away. The genes are TRBV6-1 and TRBJ1-1; D is unresolved. This CDR3 is built from 13 residues. V was clipped by 7 bases and J by 0 bases, with 9 bases between them. CDR1 is MNHNS, CDR2 SASEGT, per germline. The CDR3 here is CASIQTMNTEAFF. The CDR3 nucleotides read TGTGCCAGCATCCAGACCATGAACACTGAAGCTTTCTTT.

In its sample, this clonotype was seen many times. CDR3 protein: CASSLDRGDGTEAFF. In DNA, the CDR3 is TGCGCCAGCAGCTTGGACAGGGGAGATGGGACTGAAGCTTTCTTT. The V gene is TRBV5-1, the J gene TRBJ1-1; 7 nucleotides align to TRBD1. The CDR3 extends over 15 amino acids. Germline CDR1 reads SGHRS; CDR2 reads YFSETQ. V trimming: 0 bases; J trimming: 5 bases; junction bases outside the gene matches: 7.

This clonotype was observed at least ten times. The V and J genes are TRBV20-1 and TRBJ1-1; TRBD1 is a possible D gene (5 bases). The CDR3 is made up of 14 amino acids. V lost 1 base, J lost 6 bases, and 15 bases lay in between. Germline-derived CDR1 and CDR2 are DFQATT and SNEGSKA (reference sequence). The CDR3 DNA reads as TGCAGTGCTAGAGTCGACAGAAGAAGAGCTGAAGCTTTCTTT. It translates to CSARVDRRRAEAFF.

This clonotype was picked up many times. The chain employs TRBV12-3 or TRBV12-4 and TRBJ2-3; D is ambiguous. Trimming removed 4 bases from V and 3 bases from J, with 5 bases in between. CDR3 length: 12 amino acids. For the CDR3, the DNA is TGTGCCAGCAGTTACAGTACAGATACGCAGTATTTT. Residues: CASSYSTDTQYF.

Many counts were recorded for this clonotype. The chain recombines TRBV2 with TRBJ1-1; D perhaps matches TRBD1 (5 bases). The CDR3 consists of 13 residues. V lost 8 bases to trimming and J lost 4 bases, with 14 bases between them. Germline V gives CDR1 SNHLY, CDR2 FYNNEI. The CDR3 spells CASGRREGTEAFF. CDR3 nucleotide sequence: TGTGCCAGCGGCCGCAGGGAGGGCACTGAAGCTTTCTTT.

There are many counts of this clonotype. The V gene is TRBV2, the J gene TRBJ1-2; no definite D call. Germline lookup yields CDR1 SNHLY and CDR2 FYNNEI. The CDR3 length is 11 residues. Deletions cut 7 bases from V and 8 bases from J, with 11 bases between. The CDR3 region is CASTKGVGYTF. The CDR3 nucleotides are TGTGCCAGCACCAAGGGAGTGGGCTACACCTTC.

This clonotype was recorded a few times. The V call is TRBV20-1, the J call TRBJ2-2; 10 positions agree with TRBD2. Germline lookup yields CDR1 DFQATT and CDR2 SNEGSKA (reference sequence). The CDR3 spans 17 residues. V lost 1 base to trimming and J lost 4 bases; unmatched junction nucleotides: 9. CDR3 sequence: CSARGLAGAPGTGELFF. CDR3 DNA sequence: TGCAGTGCTAGAGGCCTAGCGGGGGCCCCGGGCACCGGGGAGCTGTTTTTT.

The sample holds many counts of this clonotype. V is TRBV19 and J is TRBJ1-5; TRBD1 agrees at 7 bases. The CDR3 runs to 15 residues. With 7 bases clipped from V and 5 bases from J, the junction kept 11 bases outside the gene matches. The germline V gene has CDR1 LNHDA and CDR2 SQIVND (reference sequence). In DNA, the CDR3 is TGTGCCAGTAACGGGGGGCAGGGGGGATATCAGCCCCAGCATTTT. Translated, it gives CASNGGQGGYQPQHF.

This clonotype was seen at least ten times. The chain uses TRBV19 and TRBJ1-1; D unresolved. Germline assignment: CDR1 LNHDA and CDR2 SQIVND (reference sequence). The V gene lost 1 base and the J gene lost 4 bases, with 13 bases spanning the gap. The CDR3 is made up of 15 amino acids. In nucleotides, the CDR3 is TGTGCCAGTAGTATAGTCGGCAGGCGGAGCACTGAAGCTTTCTTT. As protein: CASSIVGRRSTEAFF.

In its sample, this clonotype was seen a few times. V gene TRBV3-1 combines with J gene TRBJ1-1, with D possibly being TRBD1 (5 bases). The germline V gene encodes CDR1 LGHDT and CDR2 YNNKEL (reference sequence). The V end was cut by 8 bases, the J end by 2 bases, with 9 bases between. The CDR3 runs to 12 residues. The CDR3 bases are TGTGCCAGCCAGGGTTCTAACACTGAAGCTTTCTTT. This sequence encodes CASQGSNTEAFF.

This clonotype has a count of ten or more. CDR3 loop: CSAREGSLNTEAFF. The CDR3 DNA reads TGCAGTGCTAGAGAGGGGAGCCTGAACACTGAAGCTTTCTTT. The chain couples TRBV20-1 to TRBJ1-1; D is undetermined. This CDR3 is 14 amino acids long. CDR1 is DFQATT and CDR2 is SNEGSKA in the germline V gene (reference sequence). Trimming shortened V by 0 bases and J by 0 bases, and 8 bases separated the two germline ends.

This clonotype was picked up many times. The J gene is TRBJ1-2, the V gene TRBV28; a possible D gene is TRBD1 (6 bases). The V gene's germline CDR1 is MDHEN and CDR2 SYDVKM. Trimming shortened V by 6 bases and J by 8 bases, and 10 bases separated the two germline ends. The CDR3 has 11 amino acids. The DNA of the CDR3 is TGTGCCAGCAGACTTACAGGGGGCTACACCTTC. Translated, it gives CASRLTGGYTF.

There are many counts of this clonotype. Here the CDR3 DNA reads TGTGCCAGCAGCTTAGGACAGGCTTTCAGCTCCTACAATGAGCAGTTCTTC. Its translation: CASSLGQAFSSYNEQFF. The gene calls are TRBV7-2 and TRBJ2-1, with a weak D call TRBD1 (6 bases). CDR3 length: 17 amino acids. The V end was cut by 1 base, the J end by 0 bases, with 13 bases between. Per the germline V gene, CDR1 is SGHTA and CDR2 is FQGNSA.

Comments on this clonotype: A much more abundant neighbour one base away suggests this may be a read error. The chain joins TRBV28 to TRBJ2-1; 7 bases map to TRBD2. The CDR3 is 13 amino acids. CDR1 is MDHEN, CDR2 SYDVKM, per germline. After removal of 4 bases from V and 11 bases from J, the junction contained 8 bases not matched to a gene. The CDR3 reads CASSSGLKNKQFF. The CDR3 nucleotides are TGTGCCAGCAGTTCGGGACTAAAAAATAAGCAGTTCTTC.

CDR3 residues: CASSLARRRLAGLVDTQYF. The CDR3 nucleotides are TGTGCCAGCAGCTTAGCAAGACGTCGACTAGCGGGGTTGGTGGATACGCAGTATTTT. V usage is TRBV7-2 and J usage is TRBJ2-3; 11 bases are a match to TRBD2. The germline CDR1 and CDR2 sequences are SGHTA and FQGNSA. This CDR3 contains 19 residues. With 0 bases clipped from V and 6 bases from J, the junction kept 14 bases outside the gene matches.

This clonotype was observed once. V usage is TRBV5-1 and J usage is TRBJ1-1, with D perhaps matching TRBD1 (6 bases). The CDR3 length is 19 residues. Trimming took off 0 bases at V and 5 bases at J, with 26 bases between the two ends. CDR1 and CDR2 from the germline V gene are SGHRS and YFSETQ. CDR3 protein: CASSLDTSPGTPKSTEAFF. The CDR3 DNA sequence: TGCGCCAGCAGCTTGGACACCTCCCCCGGGACACCGAAAAGTACTGAAGCTTTCTTT.

The V gene is TRBV7-9, the J gene TRBJ1-3; weak D call: TRBD1 (6 bases). V lost 5 bases and J 3 bases, leaving 17 bases between the germline ends. In germline, CDR1 is SEHNR, CDR2 FQNEAQ (reference sequence). The length of the CDR3 is 16 residues. In DNA form, the CDR3 reads TGTGCCAGCAGCCCTAGTCCAGGACAGTTTGGAAACACCATATATTTT. This codes for CASSPSPGQFGNTIYF.

This clonotype occurred many times. CDR3: CASSYSVGSSTEAFF. DNA for the CDR3: TGTGCCAGCAGTTACTCTGTGGGTTCCAGCACTGAAGCTTTCTTT. V is TRBV6-2 or TRBV6-3 and J is TRBJ1-1; D remains unclear. V was pared by 0 bases and J by 4 bases, with 12 bases between. The CDR3 is 15 residues long. Germline assignment: CDR1 MNHEY and CDR2 SVGEGT.

The chain links TRBV6-1 to TRBJ2-2; 9 bases are shared with TRBD1. The CDR3 contains 15 residues. The V and J ends lost 6 bases and 7 bases, in that order; junction bases with no gene match: 9. Germline V gives CDR1 MNHNS, CDR2 SASEGT. CDR3 sequence: CASRKQGAGIGELFF. CDR3 in DNA: TGTGCCAGCAGAAAACAGGGGGCTGGAATCGGGGAGCTGTTTTTT.

This chain connects TRBV5-6 to TRBJ2-1; weak D call: TRBD2 (5 bases). V was pared by 3 bases and J by 15 bases, with 16 bases between. The CDR3 totals 12 residues. Germline lookup yields CDR1 SGHDT and CDR2 YYEEEE. The CDR3 sequence is CASSSSGGKSFF. The CDR3 nucleotides are TGTGCCAGCAGCTCGAGCGGTGGTAAGTCGTTCTTC.

As regards this clonotype: One junction end does not reproduce the germline sequence, and a read error may be involved. The rearrangement joins TRBV29-1 to TRBJ2-2; a possible D gene is TRBD1 (6 bases). CDR1 and CDR2 from the germline V gene are SQVTM and ANQGSEA. CDR3 length equals 14 residues. CDR3 coding DNA: TGCAGCAAGGGGGAACAATCGAACACCAGGGAGCTGTTTTTT. The encoded protein is CSKGEQSNTRELFF.